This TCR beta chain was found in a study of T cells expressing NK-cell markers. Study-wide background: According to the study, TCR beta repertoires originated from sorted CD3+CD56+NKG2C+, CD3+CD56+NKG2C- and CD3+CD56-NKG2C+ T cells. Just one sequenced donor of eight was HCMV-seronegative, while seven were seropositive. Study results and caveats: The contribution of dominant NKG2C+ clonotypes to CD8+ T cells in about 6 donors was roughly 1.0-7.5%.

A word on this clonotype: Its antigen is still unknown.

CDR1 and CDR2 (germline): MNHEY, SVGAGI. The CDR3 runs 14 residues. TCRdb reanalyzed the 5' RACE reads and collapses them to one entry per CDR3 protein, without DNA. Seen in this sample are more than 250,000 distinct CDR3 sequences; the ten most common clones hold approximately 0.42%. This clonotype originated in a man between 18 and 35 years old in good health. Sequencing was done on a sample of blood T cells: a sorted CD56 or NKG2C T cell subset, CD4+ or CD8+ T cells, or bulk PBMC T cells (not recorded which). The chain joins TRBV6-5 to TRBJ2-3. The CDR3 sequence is CASSYSVNGDTQYF.